The clone carrying this T cell receptor beta chain was observed a single time. The data derive from a study of blood T cell repertoires in COVID-19. Study-level background: Acute and convalescent COVID-19 samples came from the United States, Italy and Spain. In each case, the material was cDNA or gDNA derived from T cells, B-cell-depleted T cells, or PBMCs.

Trimming shortened V by 4 bases and J by 3 bases, and 19 bases separated the two germline ends. CDR1 is SGHNT, CDR2 YYREEE, per germline (reference sequence). The CDR3 has 16 amino acids. Original methodology: Amplified reference gene primers provided the basis for estimating nucleated cell counts. Using immunoSEQ multiplex PCR, the repertoire was profiled, and TCRdb retains in-frame clones only, with some absent. The V and J calls and clone size come from that table; D and trimming were worked out from the DNA. The table includes around 65,000 clones, about three quarters detected once. This TCR was sampled from a human donor in a cohort sampled during active COVID-19. Sequenced: peripheral blood. The J gene is TRBJ1-1, the V gene TRBV5-4, with D hard to call. CDR3: CASSQTEIQRDTEAFF. The CDR3 DNA sequence: TGTGCCAGCAGCCAAACAGAAATCCAGAGGGACACTGAAGCTTTCTTT.